A selection of T cell receptor beta chains follows, all from one sample in a study of T cell responses to AZD1222 COVID-19 vaccine. Data came from immunoSEQ multiplex PCR; TCRdb stores just in-frame clones and leaves some out. The sample lists approximately 100,000 clones, roughly nine tenths occurring once. Specimen: peripheral blood, collected on day 0 of AZD1222 vaccination. The receptors were gathered from an adult in good health. CDR3s include the opening cysteine and the closing phenylalanine or tryptophan. D genes are given only for firm matches. Rows give clone size only sometimes, using once, few, many, or a class for an expanded clone.

v_gene: TRBV28; j_gene: TRBJ2-6; len: 18; d_gene: -; abundance: once; CDR3nt: TGTGCCAGCAGTCCTCCAGGGCGTCCCTCCTCTGGGGCCAACGTCCTGACTTTC; CDR3aa: CASSPPGRPSSGANVLTF
v_gene: TRBV28; j_gene: TRBJ2-7; len: 16; d_gene: TRBD1; abundance: -; CDR3nt: TGTGCCAGCAGTCCCTTCACCGGGACAGGCTCCTACGAGCAGTACTTC; CDR3aa: CASSPFTGTGSYEQYF
v_gene: TRBV29-1; j_gene: TRBJ1-2; len: 13; d_gene: -; abundance: -; CDR3nt: TGCAGCGTTGACCTAAGCTTGTGGGGTGGCTACACCTTC; CDR3aa: CSVDLSLWGGYTF
v_gene: TRBV30; j_gene: TRBJ1-6; len: 14; d_gene: TRBD1; abundance: once; CDR3nt: TGTGCCTGGAATACCGGGACAGGGAATTCACCCCTCCACTTT; CDR3aa: CAWNTGTGNSPLHF
v_gene: TRBV19; j_gene: TRBJ2-1; len: 15; d_gene: -; abundance: -; CDR3nt: TGTGCCAGTAGCTCGATGGGGGCTCTCTACAATGAGCAGTTCTTC; CDR3aa: CASSSMGALYNEQFF
v_gene: TRBV28; j_gene: TRBJ2-7; len: 16; d_gene: -; abundance: -; CDR3nt: TGTGCCAGCAAGGCAGGGACACCCTGGGGCCCCTACGAGCAGTACTTC; CDR3aa: CASKAGTPWGPYEQYF
v_gene: TRBV3-1/TRBV3-2; j_gene: TRBJ1-3; len: 14; d_gene: -; abundance: -; CDR3nt: TGTGCCAGCAGCCAATGGCTCGGGGCGAACACCATATATTTT; CDR3aa: CASSQWLGANTIYF
v_gene: TRBV12-5; j_gene: TRBJ1-1; len: 13; d_gene: -; abundance: -; CDR3nt: TGTGCTAGTGGTTTGGCCTTCCTCGGTGGAGCTTTCTTT; CDR3aa: CASGLAFLGGAFF
v_gene: TRBV5-5; j_gene: TRBJ2-5; len: 13; d_gene: -; abundance: -; CDR3nt: TGTGCCAGCAGCCCCTTGGGGCAAGAGACCCAGTACTTC; CDR3aa: CASSPLGQETQYF
v_gene: TRBV6-4; j_gene: TRBJ2-7; len: 15; d_gene: -; abundance: -; CDR3nt: TGTGCCAGCAGCCGGGACCCGGGGAACTCCTACGAGCAGTACTTC; CDR3aa: CASSRDPGNSYEQYF
v_gene: TRBV7-6; j_gene: TRBJ1-5; len: 16; d_gene: TRBD1; abundance: few; CDR3nt: TGTGCCAGCAGCTTAGCGCTTACAGGGGAGAAGCAGCCCCAGCATTTT; CDR3aa: CASSLALTGEKQPQHF
v_gene: TRBV7-9; j_gene: TRBJ2-7; len: 11; d_gene: -; abundance: -; CDR3nt: TGTGCCACCGGAGCTAGACACGAGCAGTACTTC; CDR3aa: CATGARHEQYF
v_gene: TRBV10-1; j_gene: TRBJ2-1; len: 13; d_gene: -; abundance: -; CDR3nt: TGCGCCAGCTCTTCTGGCCAAATAAATGAGCAGTTCTTC; CDR3aa: CASSSGQINEQFF
v_gene: TRBV5-8; j_gene: TRBJ2-4; len: 16; d_gene: -; abundance: -; CDR3nt: TGTGCCAGCAGCCCTTTCTCGGGGGTAGCCAAAAACATTCAGTACTTC; CDR3aa: CASSPFSGVAKNIQYF
v_gene: TRBV7-3; j_gene: TRBJ1-3; len: 16; d_gene: -; abundance: once; CDR3nt: TGTGCCAGCAGCTTTGGCATCCGTAGGAATGGAAACACCATATATTTT; CDR3aa: CASSFGIRRNGNTIYF
v_gene: TRBV5-1; j_gene: TRBJ1-6; len: 15; d_gene: -; abundance: -; CDR3nt: TGCGCCAGCAGCTTGTACGGGACGCCGAATTCACCCCTCCACTTT; CDR3aa: CASSLYGTPNSPLHF
v_gene: TRBV7-9; j_gene: TRBJ1-2; len: 15; d_gene: -; abundance: -; CDR3nt: TGTGCCAGCAGCTTAGGGGGGCTCTCTATGCGGGGCTACACCTTC; CDR3aa: CASSLGGLSMRGYTF
v_gene: TRBV19; j_gene: TRBJ1-5; len: 14; d_gene: -; abundance: -; CDR3nt: TGTGCCAGTTCGTCGGTACGGGGTTTGGGGCCCCAGCATTTT; CDR3aa: CASSSVRGLGPQHF
v_gene: TRBV11-2; j_gene: TRBJ1-2; len: 14; d_gene: TRBD1; abundance: -; CDR3nt: TGTGCCAGCAGCCTGGGACAGCATAACTATGGCTACACCTTC; CDR3aa: CASSLGQHNYGYTF
v_gene: TRBV11-2; j_gene: TRBJ1-4; len: 14; d_gene: -; abundance: -; CDR3nt: TGTGCCAGCCGCCTGGACAGATCCGTTCAAAAACTGTTTTTT; CDR3aa: CASRLDRSVQKLFF
v_gene: TRBV19; j_gene: TRBJ1-2; len: 17; d_gene: TRBD1; abundance: -; CDR3nt: TGTGCCAGTAGTCCTCGGACAGGCGTTTTAGTGGAGTATGGCTACACCTTC; CDR3aa: CASSPRTGVLVEYGYTF
v_gene: TRBV10-1; j_gene: TRBJ1-3; len: 12; d_gene: -; abundance: -; CDR3nt: TGCGCCAGTGGACACTCTGGAAACACCATATATTTT; CDR3aa: CASGHSGNTIYF
v_gene: TRBV11-2; j_gene: TRBJ2-5; len: 17; d_gene: TRBD2; abundance: -; CDR3nt: TGTGCCAGCAGCTTAGGTAGCGGGGGGGCGGGATTAGAGACCCAGTACTTC; CDR3aa: CASSLGSGGAGLETQYF
v_gene: TRBV5-1; j_gene: TRBJ1-1; len: 16; d_gene: TRBD1; abundance: -; CDR3nt: TGCGCCAGCAGCTTGGTGGGACAGGGGAAGAACACTGAAGCTTTCTTT; CDR3aa: CASSLVGQGKNTEAFF
v_gene: TRBV14; j_gene: TRBJ2-7; len: 14; d_gene: -; abundance: -; CDR3nt: TGTGCCAGCAGCCGAGGGGGACTCTCCTACGAGCAGTACTTC; CDR3aa: CASSRGGLSYEQYF
v_gene: TRBV6-5; j_gene: TRBJ1-6; len: 13; d_gene: -; abundance: -; CDR3nt: TGTGCCAGCCGCGACAGCTTAAATTCACCCCTCCACTTT; CDR3aa: CASRDSLNSPLHF
v_gene: TRBV9; j_gene: TRBJ2-6; len: 14; d_gene: -; abundance: -; CDR3nt: TGTGCCAGCAGCGCCTCGGCTGGGGCCAACGTCCTGACTTTC; CDR3aa: CASSASAGANVLTF
v_gene: TRBV7-9; j_gene: TRBJ2-7; len: 13; d_gene: TRBD1; abundance: -; CDR3nt: TGTGCCAGCAGCCCGACAGGGCTATACGAGCAGTACTTC; CDR3aa: CASSPTGLYEQYF
v_gene: TRBV11-2; j_gene: TRBJ2-1; len: 14; d_gene: -; abundance: -; CDR3nt: TGTGCCAGCAGCTTTAGTGGGGCCGGGCATAAGCAGTTCTTC; CDR3aa: CASSFSGAGHKQFF
v_gene: TRBV4-3; j_gene: TRBJ2-1; len: 18; d_gene: TRBD1; abundance: -; CDR3nt: TGCGCCAGCAGCCAAGATCTGGTTGGGACAGGGCTCGTTAGGGAGCAGTTCTTC; CDR3aa: CASSQDLVGTGLVREQFF
v_gene: TRBV6-5; j_gene: TRBJ2-6; len: 15; d_gene: -; abundance: -; CDR3nt: TGTGCCAGCAGTTACTCCCCAGGGGGGTCCAACGTCCTGACTTTC; CDR3aa: CASSYSPGGSNVLTF
v_gene: TRBV4-1; j_gene: TRBJ2-1; len: 14; d_gene: TRBD2; abundance: -; CDR3nt: TGCGCCAGCAGCCAGGGTTCGGGAGGGCATGAGCAGTTCTTC; CDR3aa: CASSQGSGGHEQFF
v_gene: TRBV28; j_gene: TRBJ2-1; len: 12; d_gene: -; abundance: -; CDR3nt: TGTGCCAGCAGTTTCGGGGTAAGAGAGCAGTTCTTC; CDR3aa: CASSFGVREQFF
v_gene: TRBV14; j_gene: TRBJ2-7; len: 15; d_gene: TRBD1; abundance: -; CDR3nt: TGTGCCAGCAGCCGCCACGGGACAGGGAAGGACGAGCAGTACTTC; CDR3aa: CASSRHGTGKDEQYF
v_gene: TRBV20-1; j_gene: TRBJ2-5; len: 11; d_gene: -; abundance: -; CDR3nt: TGCAGTGCTCCCTTTATTGAGGCCCAGTACTTC; CDR3aa: CSAPFIEAQYF
v_gene: TRBV15; j_gene: TRBJ2-7; len: 13; d_gene: TRBD1; abundance: few; CDR3nt: TGTGCCACCCGACAGGGGCACCGGTACGAGCAGTACTTC; CDR3aa: CATRQGHRYEQYF
v_gene: TRBV7-9; j_gene: TRBJ2-3; len: 11; d_gene: -; abundance: -; CDR3nt: TGTGCCGCCTCCAACACAGATACGCAGTATTTT; CDR3aa: CAASNTDTQYF
v_gene: TRBV27; j_gene: TRBJ1-3; len: 17; d_gene: -; abundance: -; CDR3nt: TGTGCCAGCAGACAAAAAAGCCAATCGGGGAGCCGGAACACCATATATTTT; CDR3aa: CASRQKSQSGSRNTIYF
v_gene: TRBV5-1; j_gene: TRBJ2-7; len: 13; d_gene: -; abundance: -; CDR3nt: TGCGCCAGCAGCTTGTCGGGCGCCCGGGAGCAGTACTTC; CDR3aa: CASSLSGAREQYF
v_gene: TRBV20-1; j_gene: TRBJ2-3; len: 21; d_gene: TRBD2; abundance: -; CDR3nt: TGCAGTGCTAGTGCGGAATGGGGGACTAGCGGGGGCTCAACTAGCACAGATACGCAGTATTTT; CDR3aa: CSASAEWGTSGGSTSTDTQYF
v_gene: TRBV30; j_gene: TRBJ1-5; len: 14; d_gene: -; abundance: -; CDR3nt: TGTGCCCATCCTACGGGGCCCCCCAATCAGCCCCAGCATTTT; CDR3aa: CAHPTGPPNQPQHF
v_gene: TRBV5-4; j_gene: TRBJ1-4; len: 16; d_gene: TRBD1; abundance: -; CDR3nt: TGTGCCAGCAGCCCGGGACAGGGGGCGCCTAATGAAAAACTGTTTTTT; CDR3aa: CASSPGQGAPNEKLFF
v_gene: TRBV5-1; j_gene: TRBJ1-1; len: 13; d_gene: -; abundance: -; CDR3nt: TGCGCCAGCAGCCAGTACGAGAACACTGAAGCTTTCTTT; CDR3aa: CASSQYENTEAFF
v_gene: TRBV5-5; j_gene: TRBJ2-1; len: 13; d_gene: TRBD1; abundance: -; CDR3nt: TGTGCCAGCAGCCTACGGACAGGGGATGAGCAGTTCTTC; CDR3aa: CASSLRTGDEQFF